Listed below are T cell receptor beta chains from one sample, sequenced in a study of blood T cell repertoires in COVID-19. Assay used: immunoSEQ multiplex PCR; TCRdb lists only in-frame clones, some missing. The data contain tens of thousands of clones, 70% to 80% of them seen just once; the ten biggest clones take up 15% to 20%. Sequenced material: peripheral blood. These receptors were taken from a human donor in a cohort sampled during active COVID-19. Each CDR3 is given with its conserved first and last residue. A D gene is named only where the DNA matches it firmly. Part of the rows lack a size; the others show once, few, many or a class for expanded clones.

D	size	V	J	DNA	CDR3
.	.	TRBV28	TRBJ1-5	TGTGCCAGCAGCTCCCCCGCGTTCAGCAATCAGCCCCAGCATTTT	CASSSPAFSNQPQHF
TRBD1	once	TRBV5-8	TRBJ1-1	TGTGCCAGCAGCCGGACAGGCGCCTATGAAGCTTTCTTT	CASSRTGAYEAFF
.	few	TRBV27	TRBJ2-7	TGTGCCAGCAGTTCCCTCTCGATTCCCGGTTACGAGCAGTACTTC	CASSSLSIPGYEQYF
TRBD1	.	TRBV18	TRBJ2-1	TGTGCCAGCTCATTGGGACAGAACAATGAGCAGTTCTTC	CASSLGQNNEQFF
.	few	TRBV7-9	TRBJ2-7	TGTGCCAGCAGCACACAGCTCTACGAGCAGTACTTC	CASSTQLYEQYF
.	.	TRBV18	TRBJ2-1	TGTGCCAGCTCCCCTGAGGAGCTGTCGGGAGTTGGGTACAATGAGCAGTTCTTC	CASSPEELSGVGYNEQFF
TRBD1	.	TRBV18	TRBJ2-7	TGTGCCAGCTCACCTATAACCGGGACAGAATACGAGCAGTACTTC	CASSPITGTEYEQYF
.	once	TRBV4-2	TRBJ1-2	TGTGCCAGCAGCCAAGATCCAGGGGACGGCTACACCTTC	CASSQDPGDGYTF
TRBD2	.	TRBV10-3	TRBJ2-7	TGTGCCATCAGTAGCGGGAGCCCCTACGAGCAGTACTTC	CAISSGSPYEQYF
.	.	TRBV11-2	TRBJ2-1	TGTGCCAGCAGCCCATACACGAACAATGAGCAGTTCTTC	CASSPYTNNEQFF
.	.	TRBV5-1	TRBJ1-6	TGCGCCAGCAGCTTGGTTCAGGGGTCACCCCTCCACTTT	CASSLVQGSPLHF
TRBD2	.	TRBV3-1/TRBV3-2	TRBJ2-7	TGTGCCAGCAGCCAAAGCGGGACTTCCTACGAGCAGTACTTC	CASSQSGTSYEQYF
.	once	TRBV9	TRBJ2-1	TGTGCCAGCAGCCCCTATGGCATCGGGGGATCCAATGAGCAGTTCTTC	CASSPYGIGGSNEQFF
.	.	TRBV12-3/TRBV12-4	TRBJ1-2	TGTGCCAGCGCGGGCGGGCGCAACTATGGCTACACCTTC	CASAGGRNYGYTF
TRBD1	once	TRBV3-1/TRBV3-2	TRBJ1-4	TGTGCCAGCAGCCAAGCTGAGACAGGGGGAAAACTGTTTTTT	CASSQAETGGKLFF
.	.	TRBV28	TRBJ1-1	TGTGCCAGTACCCGGAGACTTGAAGCTTTCTTT	CASTRRLEAFF
TRBD1	.	TRBV7-6	TRBJ2-7	TGTGCCAGCAGCTCTCAACAGCCCGGGACAGGGACCTACGAGCAGTACTTC	CASSSQQPGTGTYEQYF
TRBD2	.	TRBV28	TRBJ2-3	TGTGCCAGCAGAACGGACCGCGGGGGGGAAGATACGCAGTATTTT	CASRTDRGGEDTQYF
.	.	TRBV2	TRBJ2-1	TGTGCCAGCATCGGGGGAGTGAGTGATGAGCAGTTCTTC	CASIGGVSDEQFF
.	.	TRBV19	TRBJ2-3	TGTGCCAGTAGTATAGCGCTGGGACTGAGCACAGATACGCAGTATTTT	CASSIALGLSTDTQYF
.	.	TRBV7-7	TRBJ2-5	TGTGCCAGCAGCTTAGATGCAGGGAAAGAGACCCAGTACTTC	CASSLDAGKETQYF
.	.	TRBV30	TRBJ1-1	TGTGCCTGGAGGTTCAAGGGAGGCACTGAAGCTTTCTTT	CAWRFKGGTEAFF
TRBD1	.	TRBV5-1	TRBJ1-1	TGCGCCAGCAGCTTGGTTACAGGGGCTGGTACTGAAGCTTTCTTT	CASSLVTGAGTEAFF
.	.	TRBV28	TRBJ1-6	TGTGCCAGCAGTTTATCCTTCAGCTCCTATAATTCACCCCTCCACTTT	CASSLSFSSYNSPLHF
TRBD1	.	TRBV19	TRBJ1-6	TGTGCCAGTACCACCGGCGGACAGGGGTATTCCCTCCACTTT	CASTTGGQGYSLHF
TRBD1	.	TRBV6-6	TRBJ1-2	TGTGCCAGCAGGGGACAGGGCTCGAACTATGGCTACACCTTC	CASRGQGSNYGYTF
.	.	TRBV28	TRBJ1-4	TGTGCCAGCAGTTTGGGGGGAAATGGGAATGAAAAACTGTTTTTT	CASSLGGNGNEKLFF
.	.	TRBV5-1	TRBJ1-1	TGCGCCAGCAGCTCGGGCCAACAGGGTGTAAACACTGAAGCTTTCTTT	CASSSGQQGVNTEAFF
.	many	TRBV5-1	TRBJ2-5	TGCGCCAGCAGAGGTTCCGGGGTACTGGAGACCCAGTACTTC	CASRGSGVLETQYF
TRBD1	.	TRBV5-5	TRBJ1-2	TGTGCCAGCAGCTTCGGACAGGGTAATGGCTACACCTTC	CASSFGQGNGYTF
TRBD2	.	TRBV2	TRBJ2-3	TGTGCCAGCAAAAGAGAACAGACTAGCGGAAACACAGATACGCAGTATTTT	CASKREQTSGNTDTQYF
TRBD1	.	TRBV15	TRBJ2-1	TGTGCCACCAGCAGAGGTCCCCGGACAGGCTACAATGAGCAGTTCTTC	CATSRGPRTGYNEQFF
.	.	TRBV5-1	TRBJ2-3	TGCGCCAGCAGACAGGTGGGGTCCCTGGGGAGCACAGATACGCAGTATTTT	CASRQVGSLGSTDTQYF
.	once	TRBV20-1	TRBJ1-6	TGCAGTGCTAGTCGACAATATAATTCACCCCTCCACTTT	CSASRQYNSPLHF
TRBD2	.	TRBV5-5	TRBJ2-5	TGTGCCAGCAGCCAGGGACTAGCGGGACAAGAGACCCAGTACTTC	CASSQGLAGQETQYF
.	few	TRBV4-1	TRBJ1-3	TGCGCCAGCAGCCGAGGTTTAAAGGAAGACACCATATATTTT	CASSRGLKEDTIYF